This TCR beta chain was sequenced for a study of Tregs in tolerant kidney transplant recipients (dated 2019 in TCRdb). In the study overall: The study applied TCRbeta sequencing to find donor-specific regulatory T cells before combined kidney and bone marrow transplantation and then followed those same cells after transplant.

Results and caveats for the whole study, not just this receptor: The study was limited by small patient numbers, and the findings need validation in larger populations and under other immunosuppression protocols. The most biologically relevant and donor-specific TCRbeta repertoire appeared to be identified by expanding Tregs with activated donor B cells. Biological reproducibility was not directly assessed, although technical replication error appeared to be minimal. Donor-specific Treg expansion was found to exceed global Treg expansion in tolerant patients, suggesting antigen-driven rather than nonspecific expansion. For some patients, the PCR primers changed as time went on, which meant samples from those patients could not be compared with one another at the nucleotide level.

As for this clone: The specificity of this receptor is unknown. The read gets to within 3 residues of the CDR3 end, and the germline J gene fills in the rest.

V gives up 7 bases and J gives up 2 bases, and the segment between their germline ends measures 15 bases. The CDR3 contains 14 residues, cysteine and phenylalanine counted. The DNA has 33 bases, all within the CDR3, and is read from base 1. The CDR1 and CDR2 encoded by the germline V gene are SGHTA and FQGNSA. The transplants used related donors with nonmyeloablative bone marrow transplantation, and mixed chimerism in the human trials was transient. Thawed PBMCs were FACS-sorted into unstimulated Tregs (CD4+CD25+CD127-), CD4+ non-Tregs (CD4+CD25-), CD4 cells and CD8 cells. Patients were 4 combined kidney and bone marrow transplant recipients from the ITN036ST trial, and only these trial subjects had samples available. Healthy control blood was processed to PBMCs with a Ficoll density gradient and then cryopreserved, whereas patient PBMCs were collected both before and after transplant. Genomic DNA was extracted from sorted cells with the QIAGEN DNeasy Blood and Tissue Kit for TCRbeta CDR3 sequencing. Through immunoSEQ, high-throughput TCRbeta CDR3 sequencing was done commercially, including PCR amplification with internal controls and bias correction. On the study's bioinformatics: Unique productive TCRbeta sequences were defined by CDR3 nucleotide sequence when primers matched and otherwise by CDR3 amino acid sequence together with Vbeta and Jbeta genes. To correct for sorting error, sequences found in more than one sorted population at a frequency ratio of 2:1 or less were discarded, and the remaining shared sequences were assigned to the population with the higher frequency. A sequence counted as donor-reactive if, in CFSE-low cells, the sequence had a frequency of at least 0.01% and was expanded at least 5-fold compared with unstimulated cells. Repertoire divergence was quantified by Jensen-Shannon divergence using the top 100 TCRbeta sequences ranked by frequency. For samples with multiple sequencing runs, sorting error was corrected in each run separately before the runs were combined. Imported from immuneACCESS, the table was reduced by TCRdb to in-frame sequences with V and J called. These copies leave out some clones; in studies compared against another copy, an unresolved V gene accounts for under half, and the cause of the remainder is not known. That table furnishes V, J and clone size, whereas the DNA furnished D and trimming. The data table for this sample lists 30,000 to 40,000 clones. The ten largest make up 1.8% of the sample.

The rearranged segments are TRBV7-2 and TRBJ2-7; a weak D assignment points to TRBD1 (6 bases agree). The source material was CD4+ T cells from blood (PBMCs), sampled 24 months after the transplant. This clonotype was sampled from a human patient who received a combined kidney and bone marrow transplant. After transplantation, some T cells may belong to the graft donor instead of the recipient. The CDR3 region: CASTRGRGPYEQYF. The covered CDR3 bases are TGTGCCAGCACCCGGGGCAGGGGACCCTACGAG.